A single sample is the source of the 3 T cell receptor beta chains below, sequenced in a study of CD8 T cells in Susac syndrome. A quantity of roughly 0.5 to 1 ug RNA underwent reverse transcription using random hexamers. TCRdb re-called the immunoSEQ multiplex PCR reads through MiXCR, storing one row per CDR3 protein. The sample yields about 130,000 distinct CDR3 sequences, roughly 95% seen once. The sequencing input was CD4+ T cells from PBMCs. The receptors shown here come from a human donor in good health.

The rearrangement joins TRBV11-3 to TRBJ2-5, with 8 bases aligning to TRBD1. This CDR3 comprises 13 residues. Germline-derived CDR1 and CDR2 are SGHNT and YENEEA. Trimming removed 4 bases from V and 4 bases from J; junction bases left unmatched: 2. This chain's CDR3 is CASSSQGGETQYF. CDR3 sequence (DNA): TGTGCCAGCAGCTCACAGGGGGGAGAGACCCAGTACTTC.

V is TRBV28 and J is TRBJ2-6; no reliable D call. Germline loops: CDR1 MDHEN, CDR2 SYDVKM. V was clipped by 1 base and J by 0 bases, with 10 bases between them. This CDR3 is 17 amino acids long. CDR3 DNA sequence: TGTGCCAGCAGTTTATTTAGACTCCTCTCTGGGGCCAACGTCCTGACTTTC. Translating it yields CASSLFRLLSGANVLTF.

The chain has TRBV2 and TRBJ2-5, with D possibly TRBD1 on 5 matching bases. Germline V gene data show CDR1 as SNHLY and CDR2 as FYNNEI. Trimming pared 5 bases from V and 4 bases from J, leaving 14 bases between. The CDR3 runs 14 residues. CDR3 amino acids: CASSIQGKGETQYF. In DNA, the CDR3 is TGTGCCAGCAGTATCCAGGGAAAGGGAGAGACCCAGTACTTC.